This T cell receptor beta chain derives from a study of CD8+CD57+ T cells in acquired aplastic anemia. Across the whole study: DNA recovered from sorted CD4+ and CD8+ cells had a mean of 3.2 ug.

TCR beta VDJ and CDR3 profiling used genomic DNA as template. TCRdb called the reads again in MiXCR, with one record for every CDR3 protein. The sample includes roughly 180,000 distinct CDR3 sequences, around 60% of them seen just once. This clonotype was observed at least ten times. Its antigen is unidentified. General study results and limits: Researchers reported that CD8+ Simpson's diversity was not significantly different in patients versus controls.

CDR3 length: 13 residues. CDR1 is SNHLY and CDR2 is FYNNEI in the germline V gene. V was shortened by 4 bases and J by 3 bases, with 7 bases between the two germline ends. By flow cytometry, patients selected for sequencing had shown an expansion of CD8+CD57+ cells. The receptor's source is a human donor with aplastic anemia. V usage is TRBV2 and J usage is TRBJ1-5; D remains unclear. What was sequenced was sorted CD4+, CD8+, or CD8+CD57+ T cells (not recorded which) from PBMCs. The CDR3 region has the DNA TGTGCCAGCAGTGCACAGCCCAATCAGCCCCAGCATTTT. Its translation: CASSAQPNQPQHF.